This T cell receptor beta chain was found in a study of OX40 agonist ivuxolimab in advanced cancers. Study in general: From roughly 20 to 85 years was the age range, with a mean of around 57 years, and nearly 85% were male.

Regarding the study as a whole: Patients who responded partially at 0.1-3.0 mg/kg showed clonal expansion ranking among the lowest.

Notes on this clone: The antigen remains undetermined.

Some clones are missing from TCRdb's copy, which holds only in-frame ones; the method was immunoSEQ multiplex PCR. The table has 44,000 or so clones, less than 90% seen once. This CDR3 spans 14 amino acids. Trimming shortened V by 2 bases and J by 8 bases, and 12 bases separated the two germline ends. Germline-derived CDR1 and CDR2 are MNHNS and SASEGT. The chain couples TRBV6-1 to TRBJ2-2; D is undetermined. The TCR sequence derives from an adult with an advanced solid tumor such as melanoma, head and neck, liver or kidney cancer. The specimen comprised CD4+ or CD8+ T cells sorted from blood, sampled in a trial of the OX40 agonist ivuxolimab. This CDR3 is CASSEIDGSGELFF. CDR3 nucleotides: TGTGCCAGCAGTGAAATTGACGGGTCTGGGGAGCTGTTTTTT.